The entry that follows covers one T cell receptor (beta chain) sequence. The antigen is not known. Germline V gene lookup returns CDR1 MGHRA and CDR2 YSYEKL. This CDR3 spans 16 amino acids. The trim removed 0 bases at V and 5 bases at J, leaving 6 bases unmatched. This sample is drawn from a study of T cell repertoires in cytomegalovirus infection. About the research overall: Carrying CMV and the relevant HLA type showed in public TCR beta signatures.

TCRdb reanalysed the reads using MiXCR and keeps one entry per CDR3 protein. The sample lists approximately 1,000,000 distinct CDR3 sequences, around 29% occurring once. The source material was cultured CD8+ T cells from PBMCs, sampled from culture after CMV antigen stimulation. The clonotype comes from a human donor in good health (CMV status not recorded). Some clones in this sample may be carry-over from other donors' samples. The rearrangement uses TRBV4-1 and TRBJ2-3, with 9 bases aligning to TRBD2. DNA of the CDR3: TGCGCCAGCAGCCAAGACCGAGCGGGGGGCGTAGATACGCAGTATTTT. This codes for CASSQDRAGGVDTQYF.